This TCR beta chain came from a study of early T cells in non-severe SARS-CoV-2 infection. This clonotype was detected a few times. V was clipped by 6 bases and J by 6 bases, with 13 bases between them. The CDR3 loop spans 13 amino acids. Germline CDR1 and CDR2: MNHEY and SVGAGI. Individual cDNA molecules carried attached unique molecular identifiers. TCRdb ran MiXCR on the 5' RACE reads and lists one entry per CDR3 protein. The sample shows about 89,000 distinct CDR3 sequences, roughly 15% of them seen only once. This specimen consisted of whole blood, obtained at baseline. The sequence was obtained from an adult who was a healthcare worker with PCR-confirmed SARS-CoV-2 infection or an uninfected control (not recorded which). The chain is built from TRBV6-5 and TRBJ2-3; D is ambiguous. Here the CDR3 reads CASSAHGSDTQYF. Here the CDR3 DNA reads TGTGCCAGCAGCGCCCATGGATCCGATACGCAGTATTTT.